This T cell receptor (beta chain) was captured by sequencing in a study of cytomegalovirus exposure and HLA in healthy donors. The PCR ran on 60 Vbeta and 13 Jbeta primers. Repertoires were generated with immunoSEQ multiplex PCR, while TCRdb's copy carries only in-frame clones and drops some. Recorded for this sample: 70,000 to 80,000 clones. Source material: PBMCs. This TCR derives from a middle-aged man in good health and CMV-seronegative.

CDR3 region: CASSLGAGDRETQYF. The CDR3 DNA sequence: TGCGCCAGCAGCTTGGGTGCAGGGGATCGAGAGACCCAGTACTTC. The V gene is TRBV5-1, the J gene TRBJ2-5; tentatively, D is TRBD1 (6 bases). The germline CDR1 and CDR2 sequences are SGHRS and YFSETQ. The CDR3 is made up of 15 amino acids. Trimming removed 0 bases at V and 4 bases at J, with 13 bases between.